A single sample gave rise to the 29 T cell receptor beta chains below, sequenced in a study of shared clonotypes between healthy human individuals. Here immunoSEQ multiplex PCR was the method, and the copy in TCRdb shows in-frame clones only, minus some. The sample holds roughly 1.5 million clones, 95% to 99% seen once. Sequenced input: naive CD4+ T cells sorted from blood. Subset reported: CD45RA+ positively selected. These receptors came from a man younger than 45 in good health.

This clone appeared a single time. The chain has TRBV27 and TRBJ2-1; TRBD1 agrees at 8 bases. The J segment lost 4 bases and the V segment lost 1 base, leaving 6 bases of the junction unmatched. CDR1 MNHEY and CDR2 SMNVEV come from the germline V gene (reference sequence). The CDR3 has 16 amino acids. The CDR3 bases are TGTGCCAGCAGTTTATTTCCAGGGGGCTCGTACAATGAGCAGTTCTTC. Protein product: CASSLFPGGSYNEQFF.

This clone was seen only once. The chain uses TRBV18 and TRBJ2-6; 9 nucleotides align to TRBD1. There are 17 residues in the CDR3. Germline lookup yields CDR1 KGHSH and CDR2 LQKENI. Trimming cost V 2 bases and J 0 bases; bases outside gene matches: 2. The CDR3 loop reads CASSPTGGFSGANVLTF. For the CDR3, the DNA is TGTGCCAGCTCACCAACAGGGGGCTTCTCTGGGGCCAACGTCCTGACTTTC. The full variable domain, its missing parts supplied by reference TRBV18 and TRBJ2-6, is NAGVMQNPRHLVRRRGQEARLRCSPMKGHSHVYWYRQLPEEGLKFMVYLQKENIIDESGMPKERFSAEFPKEGPSILRIQQVVRGDSAAYFCASSPTGGFSGANVLTFGAGSRLTVL.

This sequence joins TRBV7-2 and TRBJ2-7; perhaps TRBD1 as D (6 bases). The CDR3 covers 15 residues. V was pared by 1 base and J by 3 bases, with 13 bases between. The V gene's germline CDR1 is SGHTA and CDR2 FQGNSA. This CDR3 is CASSLGAGAGYEQYF. CDR3 nucleotide sequence: TGTGCCAGCAGCTTAGGGGCAGGGGCCGGCTACGAGCAGTACTTC.

The V gene is TRBV28, the J gene TRBJ2-5; tentatively, D is TRBD1 or TRBD2 (7 bases each). The germline gives CDR1 MDHEN, CDR2 SYDVKM. Trimming pared 3 bases from V and 3 bases from J, leaving 17 bases between. This CDR3 spans 16 amino acids. The CDR3 here is CASSLYRGLAEETQYF. CDR3 bases: TGTGCCAGCAGTTTGTACAGGGGTCTAGCGGAAGAGACCCAGTACTTC.

The chain joins TRBV6-5 to TRBJ2-1; weak D call: TRBD1 (5 bases). Trimming shortened V by 10 bases and J by 0 bases, and 16 bases separated the two germline ends. The CDR3 loop spans 15 amino acids. The germline gives CDR1 MNHEY, CDR2 SVGAGI. CDR3 DNA sequence: TGTGCCACCAAAGAAAGGGGCCTCTCCTACAATGAGCAGTTCTTC. Protein sequence: CATKERGLSYNEQFF.

The V gene is TRBV5-1, the J gene TRBJ1-2, with D possibly matching TRBD1 (5 bases). The CDR3 covers 15 residues. V was shortened by 0 bases and J by 6 bases, with 15 bases between the two germline ends. CDR1 is SGHRS and CDR2 is YFSETQ in the germline V gene. The CDR3: CASSLDARQGNGYTF. The CDR3 DNA is TGCGCCAGCAGCTTGGACGCCCGGCAGGGAAATGGCTACACCTTC.

The chain carries TRBV5-5 and TRBJ2-5, with 12 positions matching TRBD1. From germline, CDR1 is SGHKS and CDR2 YYEKEE (reference sequence). The V gene end was trimmed by 4 bases and the J gene end by 4 bases; junction bases not matched to a gene: 8. The CDR3 extends over 16 amino acids. The CDR3 is CASSIRDRGRSETQYF. The CDR3 region has the DNA TGTGCCAGCAGCATCCGGGACAGGGGGCGCTCAGAGACCCAGTACTTC.

V and J are TRBV28 and TRBJ1-5, with D possibly matching TRBD1 (6 bases). The CDR3 runs to 15 residues. V dropped 5 bases and J dropped 4 bases, with 15 bases sitting between them. CDR1 and CDR2 from the germline V gene are MDHEN and SYDVKM. CDR3 protein: CASSSRQAPNQPQHF. In DNA, the CDR3 is TGTGCCAGCAGTAGCAGACAGGCCCCAAATCAGCCCCAGCATTTT.

The chain carries TRBV7-7 and TRBJ2-7, with D uncertain. Germline V gene lookup returns CDR1 SSHAT and CDR2 FNYEAQ (reference sequence). The CDR3 is 13 residues long. V gave up 5 bases and J gave up 9 bases, with 17 bases separating them. CDR3 bases: TGTGCCAGCAGCCAAAGTCAGGCAACGGGGCAGTACTTC. This gives the protein CASSQSQATGQYF.

The chain employs TRBV19 and TRBJ2-1; D is undetermined. V was shortened by 4 bases and J by 8 bases, with 9 bases between the two germline ends. The CDR3 has 12 amino acids. CDR1 and CDR2 from the germline V gene are LNHDA and SQIVND (reference sequence). The CDR3 sequence: CASSKIVDEQFF. CDR3 in DNA: TGTGCCAGTAGTAAGATCGTGGATGAGCAGTTCTTC.

The chain has TRBV4-3 and TRBJ2-7, with a weak D call TRBD1 (6 bases). The CDR3 totals 15 residues. The V end lost 2 bases, the J end lost 0 bases, and 11 bases lay between the germline ends. Per germline, CDR1 LGHNA and CDR2 YSLEER. The CDR3 DNA follows: TGCGCCAGCAGCCAACGGACAGAAAGCTCCTACGAGCAGTACTTC. It specifies CASSQRTESSYEQYF.

The rearrangement uses TRBV5-1 and TRBJ1-4; 7 bases line up with TRBD1. V trimming: 7 bases; J trimming: 5 bases; junction bases outside the gene matches: 11. This CDR3 comprises 15 residues. Germline lookup yields CDR1 SGHRS and CDR2 YFSETQ. CDR3: CASGSMVGGNEKLFF. CDR3 DNA sequence: TGCGCCAGCGGGTCAATGGTAGGGGGCAATGAAAAACTGTTTTTT.

The V and J genes are TRBV10-2 and TRBJ1-4; D might be TRBD1 (5 bases). The CDR3 is 16 residues long. V was clipped by 2 bases and J by 0 bases, with 10 bases between them. Germline CDR1 and CDR2: WSHSY and SAAADI. The CDR3: CASSEGGWSTNEKLFF. The CDR3 DNA sequence: TGCGCCAGCAGTGAGGGGGGGTGGTCAACTAATGAAAAACTGTTTTTT.

This clone has a single count. Other DNA sequences in the sample encode the same CDR3. The CDR3 region has the DNA TGTGCCAGCAGCTCGACAGTGAACACTGAAGCTTTCTTT. Translation: CASSSTVNTEAFF. V and J are TRBV7-9 and TRBJ1-1; possibly TRBD1 for D (5 bases). V was cut by 4 bases and J by 0 bases, with 6 bases left in between. Germline V CDR1 and CDR2: SEHNR, FQNEAQ (reference sequence). CDR3 size: 13 residues.

This rearrangement joins TRBV19 to TRBJ2-7; tentative D call: TRBD2 (6 bases). The CDR3 covers 13 residues. Germline V lookup: CDR1 LNHDA, CDR2 SQIVND (reference sequence). V was shortened by 1 base and J by 6 bases, with 10 bases between the two germline ends. The CDR3 here is CASSIVLEGEQYF. CDR3 DNA sequence: TGTGCCAGTAGTATAGTCCTGGAGGGCGAGCAGTACTTC.

The chain employs TRBV5-4 and TRBJ2-5; unclear D gene. Germline values: CDR1 SGHNT, CDR2 YYREEE (reference sequence). Deletions cut 0 bases from V and 5 bases from J, with 11 bases between. This CDR3 region has 14 residues. The chain's CDR3 is CASSLDSGSETQYF. Written as DNA, the CDR3 is TGTGCCAGCAGCTTGGATTCAGGTTCCGAGACCCAGTACTTC.

This chain uses TRBV27 with TRBJ2-7; a possible D gene is TRBD1 (5 bases). Trimming pared 7 bases from V and 0 bases from J, leaving 13 bases between. CDR3 length: 14 amino acids. In germline, CDR1 is MNHEY, CDR2 SMNVEV (reference sequence). CDR3 nucleotides: TGTGCCAGCATAGGGCGTGACAGCTCCTACGAGCAGTACTTC. It encodes CASIGRDSSYEQYF.

Turning to this clone: The sample carries other DNA sequences with the same CDR3. The CDR3 spells CASSLVTSGNYEQYF. The CDR3 DNA reads as TGCGCCAGCAGCTTGGTTACTAGCGGGAACTACGAGCAGTACTTC. The rearrangement uses TRBV5-1 and TRBJ2-7; 10 bases align to TRBD2. Germline V gives CDR1 SGHRS, CDR2 YFSETQ. V gave up 0 bases and J gave up 3 bases; unmatched junction bases: 3. This CDR3 has 15 amino acids.

A remark on this clone: The sample has other DNA sequences that encode this CDR3 too. The chain couples TRBV5-1 to TRBJ2-3; 8 bases line up with TRBD1. The CDR3 has 14 residues. Germline V gene data show CDR1 as SGHRS and CDR2 as YFSETQ. The J segment lost 1 base and the V segment lost 4 bases, leaving 2 bases of the junction unmatched. CDR3 in amino acids: CASSPGQGTDTQYF. In DNA form, the CDR3 reads TGCGCCAGCAGCCCGGGACAGGGCACAGATACGCAGTATTTT.

The CDR3 DNA reads as TGTGCCAGCAGTAGAGGGACAGGTCCAACTCAGTACTTC. Protein product: CASSRGTGPTQYF. The chain uses TRBV28 and TRBJ2-7; TRBD1 matches 8 bases. Per the germline V gene, CDR1 is MDHEN and CDR2 is SYDVKM. The junction had 10 bases not matched to a gene; V was cut back by 5 bases and J by 10 bases. This CDR3 spans 13 amino acids.

This rearrangement joins TRBV19 to TRBJ1-1, with a tentative D call TRBD1 (6 bases). Per germline, CDR1 LNHDA and CDR2 SQIVND (reference sequence). CDR3 size: 13 residues. Deletions cut 7 bases from V and 5 bases from J, with 14 bases between. The CDR3 sequence is CASNYQGRTEAFF. CDR3 in DNA: TGTGCCAGTAATTACCAGGGGAGGACTGAAGCTTTCTTT.

The V and J genes are TRBV7-2 and TRBJ1-1, with 8 nucleotides matching TRBD1. CDR1 is SGHTA and CDR2 is FQGNSA in the germline V gene. Trimming cost V 5 bases and J 4 bases; bases outside gene matches: 12. The CDR3 extends over 16 amino acids. This chain's CDR3 is CASSLRGTGGGTEAFF. The CDR3, as DNA: TGTGCCAGCAGCCTTAGGGGAACAGGGGGTGGCACTGAAGCTTTCTTT.

The chain combines TRBV15 with TRBJ1-4; maybe TRBD1 (5 bases). There are 16 residues in the CDR3. Germline lookup yields CDR1 LNHNV and CDR2 YYDKDF (reference sequence). The germline V and J ends were trimmed by 1 base and 7 bases, with 16 bases remaining between them. CDR3 in amino acids: CATSRGQPAGREKLFF. The CDR3 region has the DNA TGTGCCACCAGCAGAGGCCAACCTGCAGGGCGTGAAAAACTGTTTTTT.

The chain has TRBV10-3 and TRBJ2-5; 9 nucleotides match TRBD1. Trimming took 0 bases from V and 3 from J; bases not matched to a gene: 8. Germline V gene sequence: CDR1 ENHRY, CDR2 SYGVKD. The CDR3 extends over 17 amino acids. The CDR3 DNA is TGTGCCATCAGTGAGTCCTCCGGACAGGGGACTAAAGAGACCCAGTACTTC. Protein product: CAISESSGQGTKETQYF.

The rearrangement joins TRBV14 to TRBJ2-7; 7 nucleotides line up with TRBD2. The V gene's germline CDR1 is SGHDN and CDR2 FVKESK. Unmatched junction bases numbered 5, after V lost 1 base and J lost 2 bases. The CDR3 length is 15 residues. CDR3 sequence (DNA): TGTGCCAGCAGCCAAGTGGGAGGGGTTGCCTACGAGCAGTACTTC. This encodes CASSQVGGVAYEQYF.

This clone occurred once. Other DNA sequences in the sample encode the same CDR3. The chain joins TRBV18 to TRBJ2-2, with D perhaps matching TRBD1 (5 bases). The V end was cut by 3 bases, the J end by 1 base, with 15 bases between. This CDR3 is built from 17 residues. Germline V gene data show CDR1 as KGHSH and CDR2 as LQKENI. CDR3 loop: CASSPTKRGKNTGELFF. CDR3 DNA sequence: TGTGCCAGCTCACCGACCAAAAGGGGCAAGAACACCGGGGAGCTGTTTTTT.

V and J are TRBV5-1 and TRBJ2-1; 9 bases match TRBD2. CDR1 is SGHRS, CDR2 YFSETQ, per germline. J lost 4 bases, V lost 2 bases, and 4 bases had no gene match. The length of the CDR3 is 15 residues. The CDR3 spells CASSFTAGGYNEQFF. The CDR3 DNA sequence: TGCGCCAGCAGCTTCACGGCGGGAGGGTACAATGAGCAGTTCTTC.

This chain joins TRBV11-2 and TRBJ2-2, with TRBD2 matching 10 bases. The ends lost 6 bases at V and 7 bases at J; junction bases unmatched: 5. CDR1 and CDR2 (germline): SGHAT, FQNNGV. The CDR3 contains 14 residues. The CDR3, as DNA: TGTGCCAGCAGAAGGACTAGCGGTGTCGGGGAGCTGTTTTTT. Its translation: CASRRTSGVGELFF.

The rearrangement links TRBV15 to TRBJ1-4; D call uncertain. The CDR3 length is 14 residues. The germline V gene has CDR1 LNHNV and CDR2 YYDKDF (reference sequence). V lost 0 bases to trimming and J lost 8 bases, with 10 bases between them. CDR3 sequence: CATSRDRGWEKLFF. DNA of the CDR3: TGTGCCACCAGCAGAGATCGGGGTTGGGAAAAACTGTTTTTT.